This T cell receptor beta chain was captured by sequencing in a study of T cells in Graves' hyperthyroidism and ophthalmopathy. In the case of this clonotype: Its antigen is currently unknown.

CDR3 length equals 21 residues. The ends were cut back, 6 bases at V and 2 bases at J, with 36 bases in the middle. Germline CDR1 SQVTM, CDR2 ANQGSEA. Study-wide findings and caveats: Ophthalmopathy onset followed model prediction by a median approximately six months.

Authors of the study amplified TCR beta CDR3 regions from RNA transcripts. The TCR CDR3 first-round RT-PCR relied on the HTBI primer set. Each CDR3 protein gets one entry after TCRdb re-called the multiplex PCR reads with MiXCR. This sample has roughly 500,000 distinct CDR3 sequences; roughly a sixth occur once, and the top ten carry around 28%. This chain uses TRBV29-1 with TRBJ2-3; D may be TRBD1 (7 bases). Sequencing used blood. This TCR was sampled from a young woman with Graves' ophthalmopathy. This chain's CDR3 is CSVVKFDREVSQRGPTDTQYF. The CDR3 region has the DNA TGCAGCGTAGTTAAGTTCGACAGGGAGGTATCACAGCGCGGGCCCACAGATACGCAGTATTTT.